The present T cell receptor beta chain was sequenced within a study of blood T cell repertoires in COVID-19 (dated by TCRdb to the early 2020s). Context from the whole study: The collaborator samples originated in the United States, Italy and Spain and spanned the acute and convalescent phases of COVID-19. The prospective study material was composed of cDNA or gDNA derived from T cells, B-cell-depleted T cells, or PBMCs. The dataset comprised deeply sampled blood TCRbeta repertoires from subjects exposed to, actively infected with, or recovered from COVID-19. The repertoires were made available in a free public database intended to serve as a resource for research on the immune response to SARS-CoV-2. Samples were obtained from the ongoing ImmuneRACE study (first 160 participants) and from over 1,000 subjects provided by 6 global collaborators. Sample metadata almost always included a de-identified subject ID, COVID-19 status, age in years and sex. Where HLA class I and class II types were available, the types were taken from metadata supplied by the sample provider, not from assay-based typing. General study outcomes and caveats: Clinical and demographic metadata were provided uncurated, with the amount varying by source and participant.

TCRbeta CDR3 regions were amplified from genomic DNA by means of the immunoSEQ Assay, a bias-controlled multiplex PCR. The paper's processing steps were these. Within the assay, amplification of reference gene primers was used to estimate how many nucleated cells each sample contained. To quantify the absolute abundance of each unique TCRbeta CDR3 rearrangement, sequence reads were collapsed and filtered. For each sample, productive Simpson clonality was calculated as the square root of Simpson's diversity index over productive rearrangements. TCRdb obtained this table from immuneACCESS and retained in-frame rearrangements with V and J assigned. These tables miss some clones; where compared with another copy, unresolved V genes account for less than half of the shortfall, and the remainder is unexplained. Clone size and the V and J calls come from that table; the DNA yielded D and trimming. Here the sample has some 170,000 clones; roughly 80% occur a single time. Approximately 11% of the sample is in the top ten clones.

Comment on this clone: Its antigen remains unidentified. Base quality data are lacking; no much larger clone is found one base away.

One collaborating source in Seattle enrolled patients during active infection and followed them longitudinally through the course of disease. Whole blood was collected in K2EDTA tubes by collaborating institutions according to the institutions' own protocols. For TCRbeta analysis, collaborator samples were shipped as frozen whole blood, as isolated PBMCs, or as DNA extracted from either sample type. Trimmed from V: 8 bases; trimmed from J: 1 base; junction bases lacking a gene match: 6. CDR1 MNHEY and CDR2 SMNVEV were looked up in the germline V gene (reference sequence). The CDR3 spans 14 residues, from the cysteine through the phenylalanine. Left in the record is the CDR3 DNA by itself, 42 bases read in frame from the first base.

Input material: peripheral blood. The chain was built from TRBV27 and TRBJ2-3, with 7 junctional bases fitting TRBD2. This clonotype originated in a woman in her thirties or forties with COVID-19, enrolled during active disease. The nucleotide sequence reads TGTGCCAGCGGGAGGGAGAGAGGCACAGATACGCAGTATTTT. The resulting protein is CASGRERGTDTQYF.